Below are 26 T cell receptor beta chains sequenced from a single sample in a study of T-cell memory formation after mild COVID-19. TCRdb processed the 5' RACE reads anew with MiXCR; each CDR3 protein has one entry. The sample records 550,000 to 600,000 distinct CDR3 sequences, around 15% being singletons. Sequenced: PBMCs or a T cell subset sorted from them (not recorded which). The receptors originated from an adult woman who had mild COVID-19 (a few samples of this study predate the infection). Cell type and time point are not known.

The chain carries TRBV24-1 and TRBJ2-1; perhaps TRBD1 as D (6 bases). The CDR3 contains 15 residues. V lost 4 bases to trimming and J lost 7 bases, with 16 bases between them. CDR1 and CDR2 from the germline V gene are KGHDR and SFDVKD. The CDR3 nucleotides are TGTGCCACCAGTGACCGACGGACAGCGTGGAATGAGCAGTTCTTC. Protein product: CATSDRRTAWNEQFF.

This clonotype has only a few counts. The chain couples TRBV5-1 to TRBJ2-5; possibly TRBD1 for D (5 bases). Germline-derived CDR1 and CDR2 are SGHRS and YFSETQ. Trimming removed 2 bases at V and 5 bases at J, with 13 bases between. The CDR3 covers 14 residues. DNA for the CDR3: TGCGCCAGCAGCTTTCAGGGCGTGGGTGAGACCCAGTACTTC. Translated, it gives CASSFQGVGETQYF.

This clonotype has only a few counts. This chain uses TRBV6-2 or TRBV6-3 with TRBJ2-7; maybe TRBD1 (6 bases). The CDR3 spans 17 residues. V gave up 2 bases and J gave up 4 bases, with 21 bases separating them. Germline V gene sequence: CDR1 MNHEY, CDR2 SVGEGT. CDR3: CASSYGVAGVLLYEQYF. In DNA, the CDR3 is TGTGCCAGCAGTTACGGGGTCGCAGGGGTGTTACTATACGAGCAGTACTTC.

The table lists this clonotype with a few counts. The chain employs TRBV24-1 and TRBJ2-3; TRBD1 agrees at 7 bases. The CDR3 has 15 residues. From germline, CDR1 is KGHDR and CDR2 SFDVKD. V dropped 3 bases and J dropped 4; count of bases not matched to a gene: 6. CDR3: CATSDTTGLADTQYF. DNA of the CDR3: TGTGCCACCAGTGATACGACAGGGCTAGCAGATACGCAGTATTTT.

The V call is TRBV11-2, the J call TRBJ2-3; 7 nucleotides line up with TRBD2. V dropped 5 bases and J dropped 1; count of bases not matched to a gene: 9. Germline V gene data show CDR1 as SGHAT and CDR2 as FQNNGV. The CDR3 covers 16 residues. The CDR3 loop reads CASSKTAGVRTDTQYF. CDR3 bases: TGTGCCAGCAGCAAGACGGCGGGAGTACGCACAGATACGCAGTATTTT.

This clonotype was observed many times. The chain uses TRBV27 and TRBJ1-6; TRBD1 is a possible D gene (5 bases). The CDR3 totals 15 residues. CDR1 is MNHEY, CDR2 SMNVEV, per germline (reference sequence). Trimming cost V 2 bases and J 2 bases, with 7 bases left between them. The CDR3 coding sequence is TGTGCCAGCAGTTTACGACAGACCTATAATTCACCCCTCCACTTT. It is translated as CASSLRQTYNSPLHF.

J is TRBJ2-2 and V is TRBV7-6, with TRBD2 identical over 9 bases. The length of the CDR3 is 17 residues. CDR1 and CDR2 from the germline V gene are SGHVS and FNYEAQ. V was clipped by 1 base and J by 4 bases; unmatched bases: 7. This CDR3 is CASSLVIAGDLTGELFF. The CDR3 nucleotides read TGTGCCAGCAGCTTAGTGATAGCGGGGGACCTCACCGGGGAGCTGTTTTTT.

This clonotype was picked up many times. The chain couples TRBV12-3 or TRBV12-4 to TRBJ1-5, with TRBD1 identical over 9 bases. The CDR3 runs 15 residues. V shed 4 bases and J 5 bases; nucleotides not matched to a gene: 6. The CDR3: CASSSGQGKDQPQHF. The DNA for the CDR3 is TGTGCCAGCAGTTCGGGACAGGGAAAGGATCAGCCCCAGCATTTT.

This clonotype was found a few times. The chain couples TRBV6-5 to TRBJ1-6, with 7 positions matching TRBD1. The CDR3 is made up of 15 amino acids. V was clipped by 6 bases and J by 5 bases; unmatched bases: 7. The germline V gene encodes CDR1 MNHEY and CDR2 SVGAGI. As DNA, the CDR3 is TGTGCCAGCAGACGAGGGACAGAGAATAATTCACCCCTCCACTTT. Protein sequence: CASRRGTENNSPLHF.

The table lists this clonotype with many counts. The chain links TRBV11-2 to TRBJ1-1; D call uncertain. The CDR3 has 14 amino acids. V was trimmed by 1 base and J by 1 base, leaving 7 bases between them. Germline CDR1 and CDR2: SGHAT and FQNNGV. CDR3 nucleotides: TGTGCCAGCAGCTTAGGAGCCAGGAACACTGAAGCTTTCTTT. Protein: CASSLGARNTEAFF.

This clonotype was recorded many times. The chain recombines TRBV5-5 with TRBJ2-7, with D hard to call. V gave up 3 bases and J gave up 5 bases, with 21 bases separating them. This CDR3 is built from 16 residues. Germline V gene lookup returns CDR1 SGHKS and CDR2 YYEKEE (reference sequence). The CDR3 region is CASSSKAYPSSNEQYF. CDR3 coding DNA: TGTGCCAGCAGCTCCAAAGCGTACCCCTCGTCTAACGAGCAGTACTTC.

J is TRBJ1-1 and V is TRBV5-1; 10 nucleotides agree with TRBD1. The V gene end was trimmed by 4 bases and the J gene end by 5 bases; junction bases not matched to a gene: 11. This CDR3 contains 16 residues. The V gene's germline CDR1 is SGHRS and CDR2 YFSETQ. CDR3 region: CASSGGQGRFVTEAFF. The CDR3 nucleotides are TGCGCCAGCAGCGGGGGACAGGGGCGTTTTGTTACTGAAGCTTTCTTT.

The chain recombines TRBV6-4 with TRBJ2-1, with a possible D match to TRBD2 (7 bases). Germline CDR1 and CDR2: MRHNA and SNTAGT. The CDR3 runs 14 residues. Trimming stripped 3 bases from V and 8 bases from J, with 14 bases between. The CDR3 nucleotides read TGTGCCAGCAGTGAGAGGTGGGGGGGCCATGAGCAGTTCTTC. The encoded protein is CASSERWGGHEQFF.

This clonotype appeared a few times. The CDR3 loop reads CASSLGQGRAEQYF. The DNA for the CDR3 is TGCGCCAGCAGCCTGGGACAGGGGAGAGCCGAGCAGTACTTC. The chain has TRBV5-1 and TRBJ2-7; TRBD1 matches 10 bases. CDR3 length: 14 amino acids. V lost 4 bases to trimming and J lost 6 bases; unmatched junction nucleotides: 7. Germline CDR1 and CDR2: SGHRS and YFSETQ. The variable domain in full, with the rest retrieved from reference TRBV5-1 and TRBJ2-7, is KAGVTQTPRYLIKTRGQQVTLSCSPISGHRSVSWYQQTPGQGLQFLFEYFSETQRNKGNFPGRFSGRQFSNSRSEMNVSTLELGDSALYLCASSLGQGRAEQYFGPGTRLTVT.

This clonotype was observed a handful of times. This chain uses TRBV5-5 with TRBJ1-1; the D is unclear. The CDR3 spans 14 residues. The germline V and J ends were trimmed by 4 bases and 8 bases, with 18 bases remaining between them. Germline loops: CDR1 SGHKS, CDR2 YYEKEE (reference sequence). The CDR3, as DNA: TGTGCCAGCAGCCTAGGACCGACAACGACGGAAGCTTTCTTT. It codes for CASSLGPTTTEAFF.

This clonotype was observed once. This sequence joins TRBV14 and TRBJ2-6; 7 bases agree with TRBD1. This CDR3 spans 18 amino acids. Trimming removed 3 bases from V and 0 bases from J; junction bases left unmatched: 8. From germline, CDR1 is SGHDN and CDR2 FVKESK. The CDR3 sequence is CASSQLTGAFSGANVLTF. The CDR3 DNA sequence: TGTGCCAGCAGCCAGCTTACAGGGGCGTTCTCTGGGGCCAACGTCCTGACTTTC.

This clonotype was seen a few times. The chain joins TRBV13 to TRBJ2-7; D may match TRBD1 or TRBD2 (5 bases each). V lost 5 bases, J lost 5 bases, and 10 bases lay in between. Germline V gives CDR1 PRHDT, CDR2 FYEKMQ (reference sequence). The CDR3 runs 12 residues. CDR3 region: CASSRGVDEQYF. The CDR3 region has the DNA TGTGCCAGCAGCCGAGGGGTGGACGAGCAGTACTTC. The full variable domain, in which reference TRBV13 and TRBJ2-7 provide the parts outside the CDR3, is AAGVIQSPRHLIKEKRETATLKCYPIPRHDTVYWYQQGPGQDPQFLISFYEKMQSDKGSIPDRFSAQQFSDYHSELNMSSLELGDSALYFCASSRGVDEQYFGPGTRLTVT.

The rearrangement links TRBV2 to TRBJ2-4; tentative D call: TRBD1 (5 bases). Germline V CDR1 and CDR2: SNHLY, FYNNEI. Trimming removed 6 bases at V and 0 bases at J, with 15 bases between. This CDR3 is 16 amino acids long. DNA of the CDR3: TGTGCCAGCAGCCTAGGGGCCCATCTAGCCAAAAACATTCAGTACTTC. It encodes CASSLGAHLAKNIQYF.

The rearrangement uses TRBV24-1 and TRBJ2-5; 9 nucleotides agree with TRBD1. With 4 bases clipped from V and 5 bases from J, the junction kept 4 bases outside the gene matches. This CDR3 contains 14 residues. The V gene's germline CDR1 is KGHDR and CDR2 SFDVKD. CDR3 DNA: TGTGCCACCAGTGACACAGGGGGCGCGGAGACCCAGTACTTC. Amino acid sequence: CATSDTGGAETQYF.

The chain recombines TRBV19 with TRBJ1-1, with 8 bases lining up with TRBD1. From germline, CDR1 is LNHDA and CDR2 SQIVND (reference sequence). This CDR3 contains 15 residues. The V segment lost 4 bases and the J segment 1 base; nucleotides outside the gene matches: 5. The CDR3 DNA reads TGTGCCAGTAGTAGGGGACAGGCCCCGAACACTGAAGCTTTCTTT. Translation: CASSRGQAPNTEAFF.

The V and J genes are TRBV27 and TRBJ2-7; D is ambiguous. V dropped 4 bases and J dropped 5 bases, with 9 bases sitting between them. In germline, CDR1 is MNHEY, CDR2 SMNVEV (reference sequence). The CDR3 contains 12 residues. CDR3 amino acids: CASSSISHEQYF. The CDR3 bases are TGTGCCAGCAGTTCCATTTCGCACGAGCAGTACTTC.

This clonotype was counted at least ten times. The chain is built from TRBV4-2 and TRBJ2-1, with D hard to call. CDR1 and CDR2 from the germline V gene are LGHNA and YNFKEQ. Trimming took 2 bases from V and 3 from J, leaving 8 bases between them. CDR3 size: 14 residues. The CDR3 bases are TGTGCCAGCAGCCAACTCGGGTTCTACAATGAGCAGTTCTTC. This codes for CASSQLGFYNEQFF.

This clonotype was recorded a few times. The rearrangement joins TRBV4-1 to TRBJ2-1; 8 bases agree with TRBD1. J lost 2 bases, V lost 3 bases, and 9 bases had no gene match. CDR1 MGHRA and CDR2 YSYEKL come from the germline V gene. CDR3 length equals 17 residues. The CDR3 here is CASSQGPGTGTYNEQFF. The DNA for the CDR3 is TGCGCCAGCAGCCAGGGACCCGGGACAGGCACCTACAATGAGCAGTTCTTC.

This rearrangement joins TRBV5-1 to TRBJ1-1; D perhaps matches TRBD1 (6 bases). Germline V gives CDR1 SGHRS, CDR2 YFSETQ. Trimming shortened V by 4 bases and J by 5 bases, and 21 bases separated the two germline ends. There are 16 residues in the CDR3. The CDR3 DNA reads as TGCGCCAGCAGCCTGGGGACAACGGGCAGGGGTACTGAAGCTTTCTTT. Protein sequence: CASSLGTTGRGTEAFF.

The chain is built from TRBV12-3 or TRBV12-4 and TRBJ2-1, with D unresolved. The CDR3 runs to 13 residues. The germline V and J ends were trimmed by 4 bases and 4 bases, with 8 bases remaining between them. The CDR3 protein is CASSSEMYNEQFF. The CDR3 DNA is TGTGCCAGCAGTTCAGAGATGTACAATGAGCAGTTCTTC.

DNA of the CDR3: TGTGCCAGCAGTGAACGGGGGGCAGGGAATGAAAAACTGTTTTTT. Translated: CASSERGAGNEKLFF. The chain couples TRBV25-1 to TRBJ1-4; D might be TRBD1 (6 bases). From germline, CDR1 is MGHDK and CDR2 SYGVNS. The CDR3 consists of 15 residues. The V end lost 2 bases, the J end lost 5 bases, and 12 bases lay between the germline ends.